This entry is about one TCR beta chain. Authors' methods: From reference gene primer amplification, estimates of nucleated cell counts were derived. Assay used: immunoSEQ multiplex PCR; TCRdb lists only in-frame clones, some missing. D and trimming come from the DNA, and the V and J calls and clone size come from that table. The sample consists of 25,000 to 30,000 clones, approximately 90% of them appearing once. These data belong to a study of blood T cell repertoires in COVID-19. Study-wide context: Acute and convalescent COVID-19 specimens originated in the United States, Italy and Spain.

This CDR3 contains 15 residues. Trimming removed 4 bases from V and 3 bases from J; junction bases left unmatched: 3. The germline V gene encodes CDR1 ENHRY and CDR2 SYGVKD. Material: peripheral blood. The chain has TRBV10-3 and TRBJ2-1, with TRBD2 identical over 10 bases. The clonotype comes from a human donor in a cohort sampled during active COVID-19. The CDR3 bases are TGTGCCATCAGTGGGAGCGGGGGGGTCTACAATGAGCAGTTCTTC. It specifies CAISGSGGVYNEQFF.